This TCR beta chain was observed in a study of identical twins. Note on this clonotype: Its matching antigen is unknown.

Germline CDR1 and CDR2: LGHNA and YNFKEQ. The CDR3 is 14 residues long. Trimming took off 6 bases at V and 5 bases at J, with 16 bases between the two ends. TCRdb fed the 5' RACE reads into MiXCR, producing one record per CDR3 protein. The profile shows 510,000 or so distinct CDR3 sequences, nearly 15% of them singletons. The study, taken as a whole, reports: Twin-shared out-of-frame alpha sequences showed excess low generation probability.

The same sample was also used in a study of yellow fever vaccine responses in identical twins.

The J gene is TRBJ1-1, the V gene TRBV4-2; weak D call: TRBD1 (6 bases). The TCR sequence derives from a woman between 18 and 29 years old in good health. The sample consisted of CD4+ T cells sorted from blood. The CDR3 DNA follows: TGTGCCAGCAGACCGGGGGTAGGGGGAACTGAAGCTTTCTTT. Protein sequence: CASRPGVGGTEAFF.